The present entry profiles one TCR beta chain with its context. This entry comes from a study of cytomegalovirus exposure and HLA in healthy donors. This PCR relied on a set of 60 Vbeta primers and 13 Jbeta primers. TCRdb's table, derived via immunoSEQ multiplex PCR, lists solely in-frame clones and lacks some. This repertoire shows 150,000 to 180,000 clones, roughly 80% found once; its top ten account for more than 10%. In germline, CDR1 is SNHLY, CDR2 FYNNEI. Deletions cut 7 bases from V and 4 bases from J, with 11 bases between. The CDR3 length is 13 residues. This TCR was sampled from a man aged 25 to 40 in good health and CMV-seropositive. V gene TRBV2 combines with J gene TRBJ2-1; a weak D match, TRBD2 (5 bases). Input material: PBMCs. The CDR3 reads CASTKGLYNEQFF. As DNA, the CDR3 is TGTGCCAGCACCAAAGGACTTTACAATGAGCAGTTCTTC.